Shown below are 19 T cell receptor beta chains from a single sample sequenced in a study of blood T cell repertoires in COVID-19. Generated by immunoSEQ multiplex PCR, the TCRdb table keeps only in-frame clones and is missing some. The sample gives approximately 230,000 clones, roughly 80% of which show up once; 4% to 4.5% is in the top ten. Sequencing was carried out using peripheral blood. The receptors were sampled from a middle-aged woman with active or convalescent COVID-19.

The chain carries TRBV28 and TRBJ1-2; D is unclear. The germline V and J ends were trimmed by 2 bases and 5 bases, with 9 bases remaining between them. CDR3 length equals 13 residues. Germline V CDR1 and CDR2: MDHEN, SYDVKM. The CDR3 here is CASSLKSSYGYTF. CDR3 sequence (DNA): TGTGCCAGCAGTTTAAAATCTTCGTATGGCTACACCTTC.

The chain is built from TRBV28 and TRBJ1-5; D gene uncertain. V lost 6 bases, J lost 0 bases, and 6 bases lay in between. There are 13 residues in the CDR3. Germline loops: CDR1 MDHEN, CDR2 SYDVKM. For the CDR3, the DNA is TGTGCCAGCAGATTGTATAGCAATCAGCCCCAGCATTTT. It yields the protein CASRLYSNQPQHF. Combining the CDR3 with reference TRBV28 and TRBJ1-5 gives the whole variable domain DVKVTQSSRYLVKRTGEKVFLECVQDMDHENMFWYRQDPGLGLRLIYFSYDVKMKEKGDIPEGYSVSREKKERFSLILESASTNQTSMYLCASRLYSNQPQHFGDGTRLSIL.

The chain carries TRBV5-1 and TRBJ1-2; D is possibly TRBD1 (6 bases). The CDR3 runs 13 residues. Trimming cost V 3 bases and J 6 bases, with 12 bases left between them. Germline-derived CDR1 and CDR2 are SGHRS and YFSETQ. The CDR3 nucleotides are TGCGCCAGCAGCTCTATCTCAGGGGATGGCTACACCTTC. Translated: CASSSISGDGYTF.

V and J are TRBV5-4 and TRBJ2-2; D is perhaps TRBD1 (6 bases). This CDR3 is built from 13 residues. V lost 4 bases, J lost 7 bases, and 11 bases lay in between. CDR1 is SGHNT, CDR2 YYREEE, per germline (reference sequence). DNA for the CDR3: TGTGCCAGCAGCGAGCAGGGGTACGGGGAGCTGTTTTTT. Translation: CASSEQGYGELFF.

The rearrangement joins TRBV7-3 to TRBJ2-3, with TRBD2 identical over 12 bases. The CDR3 runs 14 residues. V shed 4 bases, J shed 6 bases, and the junction held 2 bases outside the gene matches. Germline V CDR1 and CDR2: SGHTA, FQGTGA. CDR3 bases: TGTGCCAGCAGCTCTAGCGGGGGGGAGGATACGCAGTATTTT. Translated: CASSSSGGEDTQYF.

The chain is built from TRBV5-1 and TRBJ1-2; D is perhaps TRBD1 (5 bases). CDR1 is SGHRS, CDR2 YFSETQ, per germline. The CDR3 is made up of 12 amino acids. Trimming removed 4 bases from V and 6 bases from J, with 10 bases in between. CDR3 loop: CASSQGANGYTF. CDR3 coding DNA: TGCGCCAGCAGCCAGGGCGCGAATGGCTACACCTTC.

The gene calls are TRBV6-5 and TRBJ1-5; 7 bases are a match to TRBD1. The junction had 15 bases not matched to a gene; V was cut back by 6 bases and J by 7 bases. This CDR3 has 16 amino acids. CDR1 is MNHEY, CDR2 SVGAGI, per germline. CDR3 protein: CASRYAARQGRQPQHF. CDR3 DNA sequence: TGTGCCAGCAGGTACGCGGCAAGACAGGGCCGCCAGCCCCAGCATTTT.

The chain recombines TRBV25-1 with TRBJ1-2, with 7 bases matching TRBD1. The length of the CDR3 is 16 residues. Germline lookup yields CDR1 MGHDK and CDR2 SYGVNS. V dropped 4 bases and J dropped 2; count of bases not matched to a gene: 10. CDR3 bases: TGTGCCAGCAGTGGAGGAAACAGGGGTGGCAACTATGGCTACACCTTC. The encoded protein is CASSGGNRGGNYGYTF.

The chain combines TRBV5-1 with TRBJ2-2; D remains ambiguous. The germline V gene has CDR1 SGHRS and CDR2 YFSETQ. V dropped 2 bases and J dropped 4 bases, with 6 bases sitting between them. This CDR3 contains 13 residues. The CDR3 is CASSLLSTGELFF. In nucleotides, the CDR3 is TGCGCCAGCAGCTTACTGAGCACCGGGGAGCTGTTTTTT.

The rearrangement joins TRBV5-5 to TRBJ1-5; 8 positions match TRBD1. Losses at the gene ends were 3 bases for V and 5 bases for J; bases not matched to a gene: 4. The germline gives CDR1 SGHKS, CDR2 YYEKEE (reference sequence). This CDR3 comprises 14 residues. The CDR3 nucleotides are TGTGCCAGCAGCTCAACAGGGGGGGATCAGCCCCAGCATTTT. As protein: CASSSTGGDQPQHF.

The rearrangement joins TRBV28 to TRBJ2-7; 9 nucleotides match TRBD2. Germline V gene sequence: CDR1 MDHEN, CDR2 SYDVKM. V lost 6 bases and J lost 3; bases outside the gene matches: 6. This CDR3 region has 14 residues. CDR3 amino acids: CASSPGLAVYEQYF. DNA of the CDR3: TGTGCCAGCAGCCCGGGACTAGCAGTCTACGAGCAGTACTTC. The complete variable domain, with remaining parts taken from reference TRBV28 and TRBJ2-7, reads DVKVTQSSRYLVKRTGEKVFLECVQDMDHENMFWYRQDPGLGLRLIYFSYDVKMKEKGDIPEGYSVSREKKERFSLILESASTNQTSMYLCASSPGLAVYEQYFGPGTRLTVT.

The rearrangement uses TRBV25-1 and TRBJ1-2; 9 positions match TRBD1. This CDR3 spans 15 amino acids. Germline V CDR1 and CDR2: MGHDK, SYGVNS. V lost 5 bases to trimming and J lost 7 bases; unmatched junction nucleotides: 11. Written as DNA, the CDR3 is TGTGCCAGCAGTCTCCCAGAGGGACAGGGCCGTGGCTACACCTTC. This sequence encodes CASSLPEGQGRGYTF.

The chain couples TRBV6-5 to TRBJ1-4; no firm D call. From germline, CDR1 is MNHEY and CDR2 SVGAGI. There are 15 residues in the CDR3. Trimming took 0 bases from V and 0 from J, leaving 5 bases between them. CDR3 nucleotide sequence: TGTGCCAGCAGTTACTCGAGTACAACTAATGAAAAACTGTTTTTT. It encodes CASSYSSTTNEKLFF.

This chain connects TRBV19 to TRBJ1-5; 10 bases are shared with TRBD1. CDR1 is LNHDA and CDR2 is SQIVND in the germline V gene (reference sequence). Losses at the gene ends were 2 bases for V and 6 bases for J; bases not matched to a gene: 10. The CDR3 extends over 17 amino acids. The CDR3 spells CASSIFPGQGYSQPQHF. The CDR3 DNA sequence: TGTGCCAGTAGTATATTCCCGGGACAGGGGTACAGTCAGCCCCAGCATTTT.

The CDR3 bases are TGTGCCAGTAGTATAGATCGGGGGGGACAGAGGACCTCTGGGGCCAACGTCCTGACTTTC. Residues: CASSIDRGGQRTSGANVLTF. The gene calls are TRBV19 and TRBJ2-6; a possible D gene is TRBD2 (8 bases). Germline-derived CDR1 and CDR2 are LNHDA and SQIVND (reference sequence). The V gene lost 0 bases and the J gene lost 0 bases, with 18 bases spanning the gap. The CDR3 extends over 20 amino acids.

The chain is built from TRBV4-2 and TRBJ2-3; D is unresolved. Looked up from germline, CDR1 is LGHNA and CDR2 is YNFKEQ. Trimming cost V 0 bases and J 5 bases, with 18 bases left between them. The CDR3 is made up of 17 amino acids. The CDR3: CASSQDYLTLGRDTQYF. The CDR3 nucleotides read TGTGCCAGCAGCCAAGACTACCTGACTTTGGGTAGAGATACGCAGTATTTT.

The J gene is TRBJ1-2, the V gene TRBV6-5; D is undetermined. Germline CDR1 is MNHEY and CDR2 is SVGAGI. CDR3 length: 15 amino acids. Trimming took off 5 bases at V and 4 bases at J, with 17 bases between the two ends. The CDR3 bases are TGTGCCAGCAGTCCCTGGAGTACTATCTCCTATGGCTACACCTTC. It encodes CASSPWSTISYGYTF.

V usage is TRBV7-9 and J usage is TRBJ1-6; tentatively, D is TRBD1 (6 bases). V shed 5 bases and J shed 9 bases, with 14 bases lying between them. The CDR3 runs 14 residues. Germline V lookup: CDR1 SEHNR, CDR2 FQNEAQ (reference sequence). As DNA, the CDR3 is TGTGCCAGCAGCCAGGCAGGGGCTATTTCACCCCTCCACTTT. Protein: CASSQAGAISPLHF.

This sequence joins TRBV4-1 and TRBJ2-1; TRBD1 aligns across 9 bases. Per germline, CDR1 MGHRA and CDR2 YSYEKL. V gave up 3 bases and J gave up 7 bases; unmatched junction bases: 7. This CDR3 has 15 residues. The CDR3, as DNA: TGCGCCAGCAGCCAGTCAACCGGGACAGGGAATGAGCAGTTCTTC. Translated: CASSQSTGTGNEQFF.